This note documents a single T cell receptor (beta chain) sequence. As yet, its antigen is unknown. The data stem from a study of beta chain features in type 1 diabetes. Study-wide results and limits: Lower insertion and higher deletion counts appeared at VDJ junctions in type 1 diabetes patients. Type 1 diabetes patients showed a moderate but significant shortening of TCRB CDR3s in all four CD4+ subsets.

What was sequenced were expressed TCRB transcripts, since all of the isolated RNA had been reverse transcribed. The repertoire was sequenced with immunoSEQ multiplex PCR; TCRdb's copy has only in-frame clones and lacks some. Here the sample spans 130,000 or so clones, about 18% being singletons. Stem cell-like memory, regulatory, central memory and naive CD4+ cells were sorted via CD45RO/CCR7/CD25/CD127/CD95/CD27. V was clipped by 3 bases and J by 0 bases; unmatched bases: 5. The CDR3 is 16 amino acids. The germline V gene encodes CDR1 SGHTA and CDR2 FQGNSA. The material sequenced was central memory CD4+ T cells from blood. The chain recombines TRBV7-2 with TRBJ2-1, with 7 bases matching TRBD2. This receptor was identified in a man aged 18 to 29 with type 1 diabetes. This chain's CDR3 is CASSFGGSSSYNEQFF. The CDR3 nucleotides are TGTGCCAGCAGCTTTGGCGGGAGTTCCTCCTACAATGAGCAGTTCTTC. Using reference TRBV7-2 and TRBJ2-1 for the parts outside the CDR3, the full variable domain is GAGVSQSPSNKVTEKGKDVELRCDPISGHTALYWYRQSLGQGLEFLIYFQGNSAPDKSGLPSDRFSAERTGGSVSTLTIQRTQQEDSAVYLCASSFGGSSSYNEQFFGPGTRLTVL.